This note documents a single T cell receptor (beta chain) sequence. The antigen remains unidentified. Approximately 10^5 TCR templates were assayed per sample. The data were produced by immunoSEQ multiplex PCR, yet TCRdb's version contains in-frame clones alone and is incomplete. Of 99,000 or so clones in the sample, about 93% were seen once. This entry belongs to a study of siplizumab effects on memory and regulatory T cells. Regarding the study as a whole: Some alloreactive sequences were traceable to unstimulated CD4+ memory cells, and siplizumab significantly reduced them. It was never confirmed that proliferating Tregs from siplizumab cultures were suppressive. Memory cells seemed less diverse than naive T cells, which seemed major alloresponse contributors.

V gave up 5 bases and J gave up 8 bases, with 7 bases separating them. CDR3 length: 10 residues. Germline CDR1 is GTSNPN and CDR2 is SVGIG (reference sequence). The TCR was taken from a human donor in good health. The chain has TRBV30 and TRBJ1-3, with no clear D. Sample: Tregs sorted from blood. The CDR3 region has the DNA TGTGCCTGGCTGAGGGACACCATATATTTT. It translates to CAWLRDTIYF.